This TCR beta chain came from a study of shared clonotypes between healthy human individuals. Here immunoSEQ multiplex PCR was the method, and the copy in TCRdb shows in-frame clones only, minus some. The sample holds roughly 1.5 million clones; roughly 98% are singletons and the top ten take about 0.45%. Every contributor of samples was a Caucasian grown-up residing in Nashville, Tennessee. The receptor comes from a man aged 25-40 years in good health. Sample: naive CD4+ T cells sorted from blood. Stated subset: CD45RA+ positively selected.

The CDR3 DNA follows: TGTGCCAGCAGCGTAGGGTTGGGGGGTCAAGAGACCCAGTACTTC. Amino acid sequence: CASSVGLGGQETQYF. V is TRBV9 and J is TRBJ2-5; TRBD2 might be the D (6 bases). Trimming removed 0 bases from V and 2 bases from J, with 11 bases in between. Looked up from germline, CDR1 is SGDLS and CDR2 is YYNGEE. The CDR3 sequence is 15 residues long.